Given below is one T cell receptor beta chain in context. The entry originates in a study of blood T cell repertoires in COVID-19. The wider study: COVID-19 samples collected from the United States, Italy and Spain covered acute and convalescent phases. From T cells, B-cell-depleted T cells, or PBMCs came the material, which was cDNA or gDNA.

Original handling: From reference gene primer amplification, estimates of nucleated cell counts were derived. The method was immunoSEQ multiplex PCR; TCRdb's version includes in-frame clones alone and lacks a portion of them. V, J and clone size are taken as reported in that table, and D and trimming were inferred from the DNA itself. The table records roughly 250,000 clones, roughly 77% of them present only once. From germline, CDR1 is SGHDT and CDR2 YYEEEE. The CDR3 sequence is 11 residues long. V shed 4 bases and J shed 4 bases, with 3 bases lying between them. Sample: peripheral blood. This TCR was sampled from an elderly woman with acute or convalescent COVID-19. The rearrangement uses TRBV5-6 and TRBJ2-1, with D uncertain. This CDR3 is CASSLYNEQFF. CDR3 nucleotides: TGTGCCAGCAGCCTATACAATGAGCAGTTCTTC.